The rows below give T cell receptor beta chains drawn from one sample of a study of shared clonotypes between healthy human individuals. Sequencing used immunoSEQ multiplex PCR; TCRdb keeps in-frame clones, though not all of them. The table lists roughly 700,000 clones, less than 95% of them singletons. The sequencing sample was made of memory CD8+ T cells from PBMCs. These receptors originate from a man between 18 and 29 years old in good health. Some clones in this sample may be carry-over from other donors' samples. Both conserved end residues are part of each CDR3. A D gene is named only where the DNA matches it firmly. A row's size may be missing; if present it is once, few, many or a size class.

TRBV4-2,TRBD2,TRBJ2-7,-,TGTGCCAGCAGCCAAGAGGGGTGGGAGGGTGTATCCTACGAGCAGTACTTC,CASSQEGWEGVSYEQYF
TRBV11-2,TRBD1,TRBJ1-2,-,TGTGCCAGCACCGCGGAGACAGGGGCCTCCTATGGCTACACCTTC,CASTAETGASYGYTF
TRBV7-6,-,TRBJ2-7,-,TGTGCCAGCAGCGCCCGGGACCCTACGGGTGAGCAGTACTTC,CASSARDPTGEQYF
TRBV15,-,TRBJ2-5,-,TGTGCCACCCGCGGGGAGACCCAGTACTTC,CATRGETQYF
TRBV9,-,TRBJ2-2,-,TGTGCCAGCAGCGTGTCACAGCAGACGGGGGACACCGGGGAGCTGTTTTTT,CASSVSQQTGDTGELFF
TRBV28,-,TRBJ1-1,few,TGTGCCAGCAGTTTTAAGCAGGACCGACTAGTAGCTTTCTTT,CASSFKQDRLVAFF
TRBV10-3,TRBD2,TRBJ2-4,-,TGTGCCATCAGTGAGATAGGGACTAGCGGGATAGGGGGAAACATTCAGTACTTC,CAISEIGTSGIGGNIQYF
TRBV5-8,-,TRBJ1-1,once,TGTGCCAGCAGCCCCACCGCTTTCTTT,CASSPTAFF
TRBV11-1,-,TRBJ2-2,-,TGTGCCAGCAGCTTTACCTTTCAGGGTCACGGGGAGCTGTTTTTT,CASSFTFQGHGELFF
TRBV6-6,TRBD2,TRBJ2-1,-,TGTGCCAGCAGTTACATGAGCGGGAGCTCCTACAATGAGCAGTTCTTC,CASSYMSGSSYNEQFF
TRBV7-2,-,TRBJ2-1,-,TGTGCCAGCAGCTTAGCGTTCCTTAATGAGCAGTTCTTC,CASSLAFLNEQFF
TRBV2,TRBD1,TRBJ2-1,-,TGTGCCAGCGACGAACGACAGGGACCCTTGGGCAATGAGCAGTTCTTC,CASDERQGPLGNEQFF
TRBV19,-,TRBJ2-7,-,TGTGCCAGTAGTATATGGACCGGGGACGAGCAGTACTTC,CASSIWTGDEQYF
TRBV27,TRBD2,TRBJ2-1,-,TGTGCCAGCAGTTTTCCAGCGGGACCCCCCTACAATGAGCAGTTCTTC,CASSFPAGPPYNEQFF
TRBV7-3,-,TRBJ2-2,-,TGTGCCAGCAGCTTCCTACCCCGGCAGACAGAGCCCGGGGAGCTGTTTTTT,CASSFLPRQTEPGELFF
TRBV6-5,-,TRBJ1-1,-,TGTGCCAGCAGTACCAACAGGGAGCGGTCTTTCTTT,CASSTNRERSFF
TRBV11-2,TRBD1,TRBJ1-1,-,TGTGCCAGCAGCGCCGGGACAGGAAGTGAAGCTTTCTTT,CASSAGTGSEAFF
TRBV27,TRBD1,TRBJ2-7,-,TGTGCCAGCAGTCCGCAGGGCGGGACAGGGTTTTCCTACGAGCAGTACTTC,CASSPQGGTGFSYEQYF
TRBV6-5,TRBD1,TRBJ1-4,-,TGTGCCAGCAGTTACACGCCCAGGGGGGCTAATGAAAAACTGTTTTTT,CASSYTPRGANEKLFF
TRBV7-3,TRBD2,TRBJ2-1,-,TGTGCCAGCAGCTTAGACCGCGGGGGATCCTACAATGAGCAGTTCTTC,CASSLDRGGSYNEQFF
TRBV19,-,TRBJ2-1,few,TGTGCCAGTAGTATAACTGGGATCTCCTACAATGAGCAGTTCTTC,CASSITGISYNEQFF
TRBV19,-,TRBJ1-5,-,TGTGCCAGTAGTCCTTGGGCAGCTAGCAATCAGCCCCAGCATTTT,CASSPWAASNQPQHF